A single T cell receptor beta chain is shown here with its context. Antigen: not known. These data come from a study of CD8 T cells in ankylosing spondylitis. Study-level points and caveats: As reported, disease-linked clones showed significant enrichment in matched ankylosing spondylitis synovial fluid. Blood from ankylosing spondylitis patients appeared to carry a characteristic roughly eight-variant TCR beta motif. Clones that were linked to disease were CD8+ and were relatively rare in peripheral blood.

TCRdb redid the calling of the 5' RACE reads with MiXCR, one entry per CDR3 protein. In the table there are around 490,000 distinct CDR3 sequences, 5.3% of which are singletons. Germline lookup yields CDR1 KGHSH and CDR2 LQKENI. The CDR3 extends over 15 amino acids. V lost 0 bases and J lost 8, with 13 bases in between. Sequencing was done on a sample of blood, either unsorted or a sorted T cell fraction (not recorded which). This sequence joins TRBV18 and TRBJ1-4, with TRBD1 as a possible D gene (5 bases). The source of this sequence is a male donor with ankylosing spondylitis. The chain's CDR3 is CASSPPSGSWEKLFF. In nucleotides, the CDR3 is TGTGCCAGCTCACCACCCTCAGGGTCGTGGGAAAAACTGTTTTTT.